In its sample, the clone carrying this T cell receptor beta chain was seen a few times. The data stem from a study of CD8 T cells in ankylosing spondylitis. TCRdb processed the 5' RACE reads anew with MiXCR; each CDR3 protein has one entry. Of a few hundred thousand distinct CDR3 sequences listed, roughly 20% are singletons. V lost 2 bases to trimming and J lost 5 bases; unmatched junction nucleotides: 4. The CDR3 spans 14 residues. In germline, CDR1 is WSHSY, CDR2 SAAADI. This chain joins TRBV10-2 and TRBJ2-7, with TRBD1 identical over 9 bases. The material sequenced was blood, either unsorted or a sorted T cell fraction (not recorded which). The receptor comes from a male donor with ankylosing spondylitis or in good health (not recorded which). The CDR3 region has the DNA TGCGCCAGCAGTGAGACAGGGGGCCTACACGAGCAGTACTTC. This codes for CASSETGGLHEQYF.